Following are 15 T cell receptor beta chains from one sample sequenced in a study of blood T cell repertoires in COVID-19. The assay was immunoSEQ multiplex PCR, and TCRdb's table has in-frame clones only and misses some. The sample records approximately 100,000 clones, more than 65% being singletons. Sequenced input: peripheral blood. These receptors all come from a man aged 55 to 70 with acute or convalescent COVID-19.

This clone is a singleton in its sample. This chain connects TRBV5-5 to TRBJ1-1, with D possibly matching TRBD1 (6 bases). This CDR3 has 15 amino acids. The V gene lost 2 bases and the J gene lost 5 bases, with 16 bases spanning the gap. CDR1 SGHKS and CDR2 YYEKEE come from the germline V gene (reference sequence). As DNA, the CDR3 is TGTGCCAGCAGCTTCTCGCTCTCAGGGGCAACTGAAGCTTTCTTT. This encodes CASSFSLSGATEAFF.

J is TRBJ1-3 and V is TRBV10-2, with D possibly TRBD1 on 5 matching bases. Per the germline V gene, CDR1 is WSHSY and CDR2 is SAAADI. V was trimmed by 7 bases and J by 5 bases, leaving 12 bases between them. The CDR3 spans 13 residues. The CDR3 DNA is TGCGCCAGCAAGACAGCTGACCGAAACACCATATATTTT. Encoded protein: CASKTADRNTIYF.

This sequence joins TRBV3-1 (or the pseudogene TRBV3-2) and TRBJ2-2, with 8 nucleotides matching TRBD1. Germline CDR1 and CDR2: LGHDT and YNNKEL (reference sequence). The CDR3 consists of 16 residues. V lost 3 bases to trimming and J lost 4 bases; unmatched junction nucleotides: 7. DNA of the CDR3: TGTGCCAGCAGCCATGACTGGACAGGGACCACCGGGGAGCTGTTTTTT. This sequence encodes CASSHDWTGTTGELFF.

The J gene is TRBJ1-6, the V gene TRBV5-1; no reliable D call. Germline CDR1 reads SGHRS; CDR2 reads YFSETQ. Trimming left V 0 bases short and J 5 bases short, with 6 bases between. This CDR3 is built from 14 residues. The CDR3 region has the DNA TGCGCCAGCAGCTTGGCACAGAATAATTCACCCCTCCACTTT. This gives the protein CASSLAQNNSPLHF. Looking up the rest from reference TRBV5-1 and TRBJ1-6 gives the full variable domain: KAGVTQTPRYLIKTRGQQVTLSCSPISGHRSVSWYQQTPGQGLQFLFEYFSETQRNKGNFPGRFSGRQFSNSRSEMNVSTLELGDSALYLCASSLAQNNSPLHFGNGTRLTVT.

The CDR3 sequence: CASSPHVGGTEAFF. The CDR3 DNA reads TGTGCCAGCAGCCCCCACGTGGGGGGCACTGAAGCTTTCTTT. J is TRBJ1-1 and V is TRBV14; possible D gene TRBD1, 5 bases. Germline CDR1 reads SGHDN; CDR2 reads FVKESK. V gave up 4 bases and J gave up 4 bases, with 13 bases separating them. CDR3 size: 14 residues. Filled out from reference TRBV14 and TRBJ1-1, the complete variable domain reads EAGVTQFPSHSVIEKGQTVTLRCDPISGHDNLYWYRRVMGKEIKFLLHFVKESKQDESGMPNNRFLAERTGGTYSTLKVQPAELEDSGVYFCASSPHVGGTEAFFGQGTRLTVV.

This sequence joins TRBV15 and TRBJ1-2, with D perhaps matching TRBD1 (6 bases). Between the trimmed V and J ends, which lost 0 bases and 5 bases, there was a span of 7 bases. Germline V lookup: CDR1 LNHNV, CDR2 YYDKDF (reference sequence). The CDR3 covers 13 residues. The CDR3 loop is CATSRERGYGYTF. The CDR3 DNA follows: TGTGCCACCAGCAGAGAGAGGGGGTATGGCTACACCTTC.

This chain links TRBV12-3 or TRBV12-4 with TRBJ2-4; D is perhaps TRBD1 (6 bases). Trimming removed 5 bases at V and 6 bases at J, with 11 bases between. The CDR3 extends over 13 amino acids. This CDR3 is CASSRQARNIQYF. CDR3 DNA: TGTGCCAGCAGTCGACAGGCCCGAAACATTCAGTACTTC.

The V call is TRBV4-1, the J call TRBJ1-1, with TRBD1 matching 10 bases. Germline-derived CDR1 and CDR2 are MGHRA and YSYEKL. V was clipped by 4 bases and J by 5 bases; unmatched bases: 4. The length of the CDR3 is 14 residues. The CDR3 DNA is TGCGCCAGCAGCCTCGGACAGGGGGGGACTGAAGCTTTCTTT. Protein product: CASSLGQGGTEAFF.

CDR3 sequence: CASSEAAGMDNQPQHF. The CDR3 bases are TGTGCCAGCAGTGAAGCGGCAGGGATGGACAATCAGCCCCAGCATTTT. The J gene is TRBJ1-5, the V gene TRBV2; D perhaps matches TRBD1 (5 bases). V dropped 0 bases and J dropped 3 bases, with 12 bases sitting between them. The CDR3 runs 16 residues. Looked up from germline, CDR1 is SNHLY and CDR2 is FYNNEI.

This chain links TRBV24-1 with TRBJ2-6; tentative D call: TRBD1 (6 bases). Germline V CDR1 and CDR2: KGHDR, SFDVKD. Trimming shortened V by 5 bases and J by 4 bases, and 8 bases separated the two germline ends. This CDR3 comprises 14 residues. Here the CDR3 DNA reads TGTGCCACCAGTGGGGGGCAAGGGGCCAACGTCCTGACTTTC. It is translated as CATSGGQGANVLTF.

The rearrangement links TRBV12-5 to TRBJ1-5; 8 bases match TRBD1. The CDR3 runs to 15 residues. Germline CDR1 is LGHNT and CDR2 is FRNRAP. V shed 1 base and J 4 bases; nucleotides not matched to a gene: 3. CDR3 coding DNA: TGTGCTAGTGGTTTGGAACGACAGGGGAATCAGCCCCAGCATTTT. Protein sequence: CASGLERQGNQPQHF.

This chain uses TRBV6-5 with TRBJ1-2, with D unresolved. Trimming removed 6 bases at V and 7 bases at J, with 18 bases between. Germline V gene sequence: CDR1 MNHEY, CDR2 SVGAGI. The CDR3 has 14 residues. The CDR3 nucleotides read TGTGCCAGCAGGGGCGGTAAGAGGGAGCTTGGCTACACCTTC. It yields the protein CASRGGKRELGYTF.

This chain connects TRBV7-2 to TRBJ2-5; TRBD1 aligns across 7 bases. V was pared by 3 bases and J by 0 bases, with 4 bases of the junction left unmatched. Germline lookup yields CDR1 SGHTA and CDR2 FQGNSA. CDR3 length: 15 residues. The CDR3: CASSFNRGYQETQYF. The CDR3 DNA follows: TGTGCCAGCAGCTTTAACAGGGGATACCAAGAGACCCAGTACTTC.

This clone was picked up one time. The rearrangement uses TRBV15 and TRBJ1-1; the match to TRBD1 covers 9 bases. Germline CDR1 reads LNHNV; CDR2 reads YYDKDF (reference sequence). The CDR3 contains 17 residues. V lost 1 base and J lost 5; bases outside the gene matches: 11. CDR3 in DNA: TGTGCCACCAGCAGAGGCCGGGACAGGGTACCGAGGACTGAAGCTTTCTTT. Translation gives CATSRGRDRVPRTEAFF. Filled out from reference TRBV15 and TRBJ1-1, the complete variable domain reads DAMVIQNPRYQVTQFGKPVTLSCSQTLNHNVMYWYQQKSSQAPKLLFHYYDKDFNNEADTPDNFQSRRPNTSFCFLDIRSPGLGDTAMYLCATSRGRDRVPRTEAFFGQGTRLTVV.

CDR3 bases: TGTGCCAGCAGTTCCTGGGGGACAGGGGGCTTCACCGGGGAGCTGTTTTTT. It translates to CASSSWGTGGFTGELFF. The rearrangement links TRBV6-2 or TRBV6-3 to TRBJ2-2; 12 bases line up with TRBD1. The CDR3 spans 17 residues. V dropped 4 bases and J dropped 4; count of bases not matched to a gene: 7. Germline CDR1 and CDR2: MNHEY and SVGEGT.